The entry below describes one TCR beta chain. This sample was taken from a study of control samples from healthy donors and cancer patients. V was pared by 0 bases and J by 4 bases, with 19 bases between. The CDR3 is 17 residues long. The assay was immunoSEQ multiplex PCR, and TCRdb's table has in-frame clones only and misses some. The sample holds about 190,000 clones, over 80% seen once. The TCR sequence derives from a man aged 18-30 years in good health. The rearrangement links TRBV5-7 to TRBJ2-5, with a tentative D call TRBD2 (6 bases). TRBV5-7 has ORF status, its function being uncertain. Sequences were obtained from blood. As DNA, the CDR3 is TGTGCCAGCAGCTTGGCGGCAGGGAAGGGAGGACGAGAGACCCAGTACTTC. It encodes CASSLAAGKGGRETQYF.